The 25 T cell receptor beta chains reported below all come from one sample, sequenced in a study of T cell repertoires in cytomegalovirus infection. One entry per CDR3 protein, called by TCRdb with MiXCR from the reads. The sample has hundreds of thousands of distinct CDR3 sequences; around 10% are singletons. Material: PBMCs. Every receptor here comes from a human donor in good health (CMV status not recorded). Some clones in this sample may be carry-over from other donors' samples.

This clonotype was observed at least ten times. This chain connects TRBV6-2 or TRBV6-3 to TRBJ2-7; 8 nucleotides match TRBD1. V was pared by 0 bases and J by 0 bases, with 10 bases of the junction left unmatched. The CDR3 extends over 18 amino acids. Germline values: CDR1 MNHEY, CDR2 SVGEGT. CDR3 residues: CASSYSRTGLGDSYEQYV. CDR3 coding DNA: TGTGCCAGCAGTTACTCGAGGACAGGGCTAGGAGACTCCTACGAGCAGTACGTC.

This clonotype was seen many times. DNA for the CDR3: TGTGCCAGCCGGGGGGCATTGGATTCACCCCTCCACTTT. It translates to CASRGALDSPLHF. This chain uses TRBV7-2 with TRBJ1-6; the D gene is possibly TRBD1 (6 bases). CDR3 length: 13 residues. Trimming shortened V by 8 bases and J by 8 bases, and 13 bases separated the two germline ends. CDR1 is SGHTA and CDR2 is FQGNSA in the germline V gene.

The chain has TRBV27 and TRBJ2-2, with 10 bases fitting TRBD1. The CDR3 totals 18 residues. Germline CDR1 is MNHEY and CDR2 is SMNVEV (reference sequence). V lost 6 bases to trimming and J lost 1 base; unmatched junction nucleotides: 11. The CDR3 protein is CASSKGQGRTQNTGELFF. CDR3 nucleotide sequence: TGTGCCAGCAGCAAGGGACAGGGGAGAACCCAGAACACCGGGGAGCTGTTTTTT.

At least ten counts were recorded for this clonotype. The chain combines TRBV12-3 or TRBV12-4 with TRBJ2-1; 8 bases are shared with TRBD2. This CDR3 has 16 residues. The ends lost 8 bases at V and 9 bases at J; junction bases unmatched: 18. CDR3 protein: CASGPRSGALRGEQFF. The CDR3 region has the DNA TGTGCCAGCGGGCCCCGTAGCGGGGCCCTTAGGGGTGAGCAGTTCTTC.

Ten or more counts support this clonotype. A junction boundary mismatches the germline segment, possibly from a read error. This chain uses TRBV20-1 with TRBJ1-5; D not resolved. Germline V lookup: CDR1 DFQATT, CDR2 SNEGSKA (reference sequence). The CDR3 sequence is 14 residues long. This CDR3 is CSARDMSSSRDLAF. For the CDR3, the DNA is TGCAGTGCTAGAGATATGAGCAGCTCAAGGGATTTGGCTTTT.

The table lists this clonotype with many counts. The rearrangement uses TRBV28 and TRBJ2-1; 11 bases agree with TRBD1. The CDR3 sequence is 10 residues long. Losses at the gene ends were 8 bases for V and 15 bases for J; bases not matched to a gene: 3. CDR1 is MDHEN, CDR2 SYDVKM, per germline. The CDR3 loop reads CASHGTGGFF. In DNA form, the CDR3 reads TGTGCCAGCCATGGGACAGGGGGGTTCTTC. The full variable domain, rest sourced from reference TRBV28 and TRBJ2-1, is DVKVTQSSRYLVKRTGEKVFLECVQDMDHENMFWYRQDPGLGLRLIYFSYDVKMKEKGDIPEGYSVSREKKERFSLILESASTNQTSMYLCASHGTGGFFGPGTRLTVL.

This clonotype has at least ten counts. In nucleotides, the CDR3 is TGCAGTGCCCCGGAGGGGGTGGACTACAATGAGCAGTTCTTC. Translated, it gives CSAPEGVDYNEQFF. The V call is TRBV20-1, the J call TRBJ2-1; tentatively, D is TRBD1 or TRBD2 (6 bases each). Germline CDR1 is DFQATT and CDR2 is SNEGSKA (reference sequence). Between the trimmed V and J ends, which lost 6 bases and 3 bases, there was a span of 15 bases. This CDR3 has 14 amino acids.

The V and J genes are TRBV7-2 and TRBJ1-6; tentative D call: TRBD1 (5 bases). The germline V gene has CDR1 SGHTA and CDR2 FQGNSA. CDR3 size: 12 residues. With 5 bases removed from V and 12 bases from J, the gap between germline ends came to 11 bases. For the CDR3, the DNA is TGTGCCAGCAGCCCGGGGACGGGACCCCTCCACTTT. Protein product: CASSPGTGPLHF. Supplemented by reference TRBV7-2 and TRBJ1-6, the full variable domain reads GAGVSQSPSNKVTEKGKDVELRCDPISGHTALYWYRQSLGQGLEFLIYFQGNSAPDKSGLPSDRFSAERTGGSVSTLTIQRTQQEDSAVYLCASSPGTGPLHFGNGTRLTVT.

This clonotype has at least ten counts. The CDR3 DNA is TGTGCCAGCAGCTTGGGACAAAACTACGAGCAGTACTTC. Protein product: CASSLGQNYEQYF. The gene calls are TRBV5-5 and TRBJ2-7; D gene uncertain. Germline CDR1 reads SGHKS; CDR2 reads YYEKEE (reference sequence). Trimming shortened V by 0 bases and J by 3 bases, and 7 bases separated the two germline ends. The CDR3 runs 13 residues. Using reference TRBV5-5 and TRBJ2-7 for the parts outside the CDR3, the full variable domain is DAGVTQSPTHLIKTRGQQVTLRCSPISGHKSVSWYQQVLGQGPQFIFQYYEKEERGRGNFPDRFSARQFPNYSSELNVNALLLGDSALYLCASSLGQNYEQYFGPGTRLTVT.

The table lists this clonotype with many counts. The CDR3 here is CASRADAGDYGYTF. The CDR3 DNA reads TGTGCCAGCAGGGCCGATGCGGGAGACTATGGCTACACCTTC. The chain couples TRBV7-9 to TRBJ1-2; D not resolved. Germline V gene lookup returns CDR1 SEHNR and CDR2 FQNEAQ (reference sequence). Trimming stripped 6 bases from V and 3 bases from J, with 14 bases between. The CDR3 is 14 amino acids.

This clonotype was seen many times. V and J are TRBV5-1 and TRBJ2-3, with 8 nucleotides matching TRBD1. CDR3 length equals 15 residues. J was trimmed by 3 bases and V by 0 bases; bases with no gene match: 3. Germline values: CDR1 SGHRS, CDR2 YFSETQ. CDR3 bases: TGCGCCAGCAGCTTGGGACAGGGGTTTACAGATACGCAGTATTTT. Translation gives CASSLGQGFTDTQYF.

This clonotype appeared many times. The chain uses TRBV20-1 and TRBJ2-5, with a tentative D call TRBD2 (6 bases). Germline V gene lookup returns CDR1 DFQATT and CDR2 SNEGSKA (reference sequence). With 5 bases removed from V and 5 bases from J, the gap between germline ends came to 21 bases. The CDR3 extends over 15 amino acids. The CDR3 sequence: CSAPPGSGYRETQYF. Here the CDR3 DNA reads TGCAGTGCTCCCCCCGGGAGCGGCTATCGGGAGACCCAGTACTTC.

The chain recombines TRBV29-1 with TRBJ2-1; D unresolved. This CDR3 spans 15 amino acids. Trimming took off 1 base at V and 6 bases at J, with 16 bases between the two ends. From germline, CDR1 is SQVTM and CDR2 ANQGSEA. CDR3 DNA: TGCAGCGTTGAAGGTTCTGGGATGTCCAGCAATGAGCAGTTCTTC. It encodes CSVEGSGMSSNEQFF.

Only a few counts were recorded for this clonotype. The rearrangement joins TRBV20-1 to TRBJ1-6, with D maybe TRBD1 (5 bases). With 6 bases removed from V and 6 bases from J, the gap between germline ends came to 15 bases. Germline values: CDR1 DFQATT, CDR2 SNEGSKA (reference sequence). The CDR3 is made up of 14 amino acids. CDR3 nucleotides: TGCAGTGCAGGAACAGGAAGGGGTAATTCACCCCTCCACTTT. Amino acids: CSAGTGRGNSPLHF.

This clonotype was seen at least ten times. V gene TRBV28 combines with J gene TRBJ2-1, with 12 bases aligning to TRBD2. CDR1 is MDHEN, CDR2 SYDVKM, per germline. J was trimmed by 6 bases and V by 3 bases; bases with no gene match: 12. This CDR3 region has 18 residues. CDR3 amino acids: CASSFRLAGAHQGNEQFF. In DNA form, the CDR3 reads TGTGCCAGCAGTTTTAGACTAGCGGGGGCGCACCAAGGCAATGAGCAGTTCTTC.

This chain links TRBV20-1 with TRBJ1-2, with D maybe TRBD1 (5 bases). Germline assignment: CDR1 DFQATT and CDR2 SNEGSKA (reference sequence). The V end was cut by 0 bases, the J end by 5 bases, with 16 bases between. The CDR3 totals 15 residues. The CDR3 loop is CSARELKGPGYGYTF. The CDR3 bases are TGCAGTGCTAGAGAACTCAAGGGGCCCGGATATGGCTACACCTTC.

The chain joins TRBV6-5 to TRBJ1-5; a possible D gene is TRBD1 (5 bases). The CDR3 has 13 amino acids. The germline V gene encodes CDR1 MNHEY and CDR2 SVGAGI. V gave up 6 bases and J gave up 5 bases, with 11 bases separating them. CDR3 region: CASSDAGYQPQHF. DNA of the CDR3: TGTGCCAGCAGCGACGCAGGGTATCAGCCCCAGCATTTT.

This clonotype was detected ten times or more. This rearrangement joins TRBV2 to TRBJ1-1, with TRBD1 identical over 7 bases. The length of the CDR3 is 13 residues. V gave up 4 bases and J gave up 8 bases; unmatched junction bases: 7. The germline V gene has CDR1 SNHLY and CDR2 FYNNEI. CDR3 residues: CASSAQGTVEAFF. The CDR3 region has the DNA TGTGCCAGCAGTGCCCAGGGGACAGTGGAAGCTTTCTTT. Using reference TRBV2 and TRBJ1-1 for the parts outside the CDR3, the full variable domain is EPEVTQTPSHQVTQMGQEVILRCVPISNHLYFYWYRQILGQKVEFLVSFYNNEISEKSEIFDDQFSVERPDGSNFTLKIRSTKLEDSAMYFCASSAQGTVEAFFGQGTRLTVV.

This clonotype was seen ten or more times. DNA of the CDR3: TGTGCCAGCACAGGCCTACCCAGGGCTACGCAGTATTTT. This codes for CASTGLPRATQYF. This chain links TRBV2 with TRBJ2-3, with D possibly matching TRBD1 (5 bases). V was cut by 7 bases and J by 8 bases, with 16 bases left in between. The CDR3 consists of 13 residues. CDR1 is SNHLY and CDR2 is FYNNEI in the germline V gene.

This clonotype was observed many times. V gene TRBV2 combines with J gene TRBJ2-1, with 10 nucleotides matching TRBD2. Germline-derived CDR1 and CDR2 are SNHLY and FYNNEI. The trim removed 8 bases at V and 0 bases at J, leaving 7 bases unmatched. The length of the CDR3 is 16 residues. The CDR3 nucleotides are TGTGCCAGCGAAGCTCTAGCGGGGGTCTCCTACAATGAGCAGTTCTTC. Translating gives CASEALAGVSYNEQFF.

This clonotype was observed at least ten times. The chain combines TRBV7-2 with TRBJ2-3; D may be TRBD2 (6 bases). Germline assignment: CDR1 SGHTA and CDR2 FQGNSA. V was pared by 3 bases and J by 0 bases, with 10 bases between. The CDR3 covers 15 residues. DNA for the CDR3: TGTGCCAGCAGCTTGGGACTGAGTAGCACAGATACGCAGTATTTT. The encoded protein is CASSLGLSSTDTQYF.

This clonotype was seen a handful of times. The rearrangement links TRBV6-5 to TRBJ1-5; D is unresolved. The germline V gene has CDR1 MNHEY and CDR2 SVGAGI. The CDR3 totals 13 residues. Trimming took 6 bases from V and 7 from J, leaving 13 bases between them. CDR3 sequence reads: CASSTQKGQPQHF. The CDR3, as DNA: TGTGCCAGCAGCACCCAAAAGGGACAGCCCCAGCATTTT.

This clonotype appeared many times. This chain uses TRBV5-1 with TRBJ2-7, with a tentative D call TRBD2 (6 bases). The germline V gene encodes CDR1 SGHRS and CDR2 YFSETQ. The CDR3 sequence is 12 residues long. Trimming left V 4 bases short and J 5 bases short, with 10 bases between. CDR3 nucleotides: TGCGCCAGCAGCCCGGGGGTCCACGAGCAGTACTTC. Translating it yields CASSPGVHEQYF.

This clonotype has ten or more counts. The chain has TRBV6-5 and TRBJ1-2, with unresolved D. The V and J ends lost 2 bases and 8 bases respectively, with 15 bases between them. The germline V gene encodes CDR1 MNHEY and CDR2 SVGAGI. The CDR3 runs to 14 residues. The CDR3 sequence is CASSYLRRLGGYTF. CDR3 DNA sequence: TGTGCCAGCAGTTACCTCCGCCGTCTAGGAGGCTACACCTTC.

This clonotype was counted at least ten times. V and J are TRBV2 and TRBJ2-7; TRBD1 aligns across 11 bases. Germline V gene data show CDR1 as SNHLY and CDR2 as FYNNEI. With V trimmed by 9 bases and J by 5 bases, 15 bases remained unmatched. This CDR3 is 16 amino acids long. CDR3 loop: CASTGQGAATLHEQYF. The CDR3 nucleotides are TGTGCCAGTACTGGACAGGGGGCCGCCACTCTCCACGAGCAGTACTTC.